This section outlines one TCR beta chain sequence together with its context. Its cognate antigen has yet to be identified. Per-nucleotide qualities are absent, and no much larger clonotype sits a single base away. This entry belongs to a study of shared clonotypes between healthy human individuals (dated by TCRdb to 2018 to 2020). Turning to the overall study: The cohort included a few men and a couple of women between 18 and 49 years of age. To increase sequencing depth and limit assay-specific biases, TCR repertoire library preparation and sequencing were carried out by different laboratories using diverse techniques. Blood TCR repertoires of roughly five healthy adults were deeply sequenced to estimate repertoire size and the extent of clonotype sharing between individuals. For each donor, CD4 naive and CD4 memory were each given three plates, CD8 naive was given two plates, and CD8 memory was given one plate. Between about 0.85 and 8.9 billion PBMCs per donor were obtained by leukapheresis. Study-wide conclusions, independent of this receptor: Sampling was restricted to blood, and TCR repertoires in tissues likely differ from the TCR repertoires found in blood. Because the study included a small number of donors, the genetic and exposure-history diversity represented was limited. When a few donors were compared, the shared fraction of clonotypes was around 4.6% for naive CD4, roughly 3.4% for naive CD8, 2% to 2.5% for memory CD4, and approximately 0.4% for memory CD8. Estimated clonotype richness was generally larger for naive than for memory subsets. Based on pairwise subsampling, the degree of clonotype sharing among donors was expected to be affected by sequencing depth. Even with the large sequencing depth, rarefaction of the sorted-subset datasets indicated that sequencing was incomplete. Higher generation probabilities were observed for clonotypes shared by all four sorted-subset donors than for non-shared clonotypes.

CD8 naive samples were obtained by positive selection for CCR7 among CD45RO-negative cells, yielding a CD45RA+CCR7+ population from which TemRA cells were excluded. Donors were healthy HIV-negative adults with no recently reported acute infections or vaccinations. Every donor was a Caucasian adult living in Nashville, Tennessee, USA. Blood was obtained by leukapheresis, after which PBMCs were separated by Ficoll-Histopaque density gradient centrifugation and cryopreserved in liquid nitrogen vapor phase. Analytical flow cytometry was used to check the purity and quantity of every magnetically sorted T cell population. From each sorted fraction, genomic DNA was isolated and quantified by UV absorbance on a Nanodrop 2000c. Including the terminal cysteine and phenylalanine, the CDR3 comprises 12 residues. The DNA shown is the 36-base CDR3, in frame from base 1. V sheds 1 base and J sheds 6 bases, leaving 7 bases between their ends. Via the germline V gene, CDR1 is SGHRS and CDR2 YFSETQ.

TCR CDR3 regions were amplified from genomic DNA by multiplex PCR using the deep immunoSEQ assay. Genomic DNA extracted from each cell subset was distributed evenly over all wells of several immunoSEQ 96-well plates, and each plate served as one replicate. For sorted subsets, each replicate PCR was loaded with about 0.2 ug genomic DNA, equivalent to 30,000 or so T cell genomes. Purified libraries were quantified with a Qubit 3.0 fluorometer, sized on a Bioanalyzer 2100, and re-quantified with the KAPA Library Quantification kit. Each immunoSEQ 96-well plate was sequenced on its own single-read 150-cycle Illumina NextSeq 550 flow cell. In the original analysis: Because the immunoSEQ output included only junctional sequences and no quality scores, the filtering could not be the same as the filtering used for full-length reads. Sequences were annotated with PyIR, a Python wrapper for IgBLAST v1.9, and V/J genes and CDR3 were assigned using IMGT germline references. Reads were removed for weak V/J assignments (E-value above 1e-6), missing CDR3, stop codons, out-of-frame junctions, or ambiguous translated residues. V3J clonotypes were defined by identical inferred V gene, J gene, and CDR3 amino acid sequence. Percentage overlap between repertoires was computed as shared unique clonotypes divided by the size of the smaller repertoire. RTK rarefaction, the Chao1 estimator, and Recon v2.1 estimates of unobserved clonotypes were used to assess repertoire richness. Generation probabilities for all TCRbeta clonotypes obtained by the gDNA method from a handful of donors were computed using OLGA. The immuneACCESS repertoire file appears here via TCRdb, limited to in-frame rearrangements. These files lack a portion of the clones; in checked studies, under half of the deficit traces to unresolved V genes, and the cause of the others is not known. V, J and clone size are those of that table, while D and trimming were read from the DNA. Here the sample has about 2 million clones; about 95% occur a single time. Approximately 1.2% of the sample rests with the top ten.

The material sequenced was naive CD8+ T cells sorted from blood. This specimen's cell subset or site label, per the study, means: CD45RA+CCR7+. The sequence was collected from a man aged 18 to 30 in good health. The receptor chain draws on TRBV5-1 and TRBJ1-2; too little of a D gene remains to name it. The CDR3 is CASSLIGDGYTF. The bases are TGCGCCAGCAGCTTGATCGGTGATGGCTACACCTTC.